Below are 5 T cell receptor beta chains sequenced from a single sample in a study of sequential checkpoint blockade in melanoma. Treatment described: randomized to nivolumab then ipilimumab (arm A) or the reverse (arm B). Here immunoSEQ multiplex PCR was the method, and the copy in TCRdb shows in-frame clones only, minus some. The sample has over 10,000 clones, under 80% seen once. The specimen comprised CD8+ T cells sorted from blood (inferred from file names), sampled from a patient given nivolumab and ipilimumab in sequence. The receptor source for this set is a human donor with melanoma.

This sequence joins TRBV11-1 and TRBJ1-1; D unclear. Trimming stripped 5 bases from V and 1 base from J, with 17 bases between. CDR1 and CDR2 (germline): SGHAT, FQDESV (reference sequence). The CDR3 contains 16 residues. Here the CDR3 reads CASSPEAPGPNTEAFF. For the CDR3, the DNA is TGTGCCAGCAGCCCGGAGGCCCCCGGGCCGAACACTGAAGCTTTCTTT.

The chain is built from TRBV5-1 and TRBJ1-1, with TRBD1 matching 7 bases. CDR3 length: 14 amino acids. The V gene's germline CDR1 is SGHRS and CDR2 YFSETQ. V dropped 3 bases and J dropped 4; count of bases not matched to a gene: 6. CDR3 coding DNA: TGCGCCAGCAGCTCCGACAGGGCTCGCACTGAAGCTTTCTTT. It yields the protein CASSSDRARTEAFF.

This clone occurred a few times. The V and J genes are TRBV10-2 and TRBJ1-1; D ambiguous. CDR1 is WSHSY and CDR2 is SAAADI in the germline V gene. Trimming left V 5 bases short and J 5 bases short, with 9 bases between. CDR3 size: 12 residues. The CDR3 DNA reads as TGCGCCAGCAGTTCCGGGAGAACTGAAGCTTTCTTT. Encoded protein: CASSSGRTEAFF.

The chain combines TRBV5-1 with TRBJ2-2; 9 nucleotides align to TRBD2. The germline V gene encodes CDR1 SGHRS and CDR2 YFSETQ. V gave up 4 bases and J gave up 6 bases; unmatched junction bases: 7. The length of the CDR3 is 15 residues. The CDR3 DNA reads TGCGCCAGCAGCCGCGGACTAGCGAGCGCCGGGGAGCTGTTTTTT. It translates to CASSRGLASAGELFF.

The genes are TRBV7-2 and TRBJ1-1, with D possibly TRBD1 on 6 matching bases. Germline CDR1 SGHTA, CDR2 FQGNSA. V gave up 0 bases and J gave up 7 bases, with 12 bases separating them. The CDR3 runs to 14 residues. The CDR3: CASSLAGAWGEAFF. In DNA form, the CDR3 reads TGTGCCAGCAGCTTAGCGGGGGCGTGGGGTGAAGCTTTCTTT.